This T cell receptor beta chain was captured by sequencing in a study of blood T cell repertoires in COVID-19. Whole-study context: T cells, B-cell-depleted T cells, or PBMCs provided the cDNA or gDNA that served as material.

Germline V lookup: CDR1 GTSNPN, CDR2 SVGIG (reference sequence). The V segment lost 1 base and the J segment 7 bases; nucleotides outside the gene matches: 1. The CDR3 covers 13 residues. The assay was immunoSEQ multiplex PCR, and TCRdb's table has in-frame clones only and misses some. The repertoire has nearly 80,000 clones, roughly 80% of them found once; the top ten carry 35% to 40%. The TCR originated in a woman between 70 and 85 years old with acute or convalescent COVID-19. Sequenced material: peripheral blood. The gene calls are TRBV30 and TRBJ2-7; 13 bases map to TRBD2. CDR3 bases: TGTGCCTGGAGTGCGGGACTAGCGGGGGAGCAGTACTTC. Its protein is CAWSAGLAGEQYF.